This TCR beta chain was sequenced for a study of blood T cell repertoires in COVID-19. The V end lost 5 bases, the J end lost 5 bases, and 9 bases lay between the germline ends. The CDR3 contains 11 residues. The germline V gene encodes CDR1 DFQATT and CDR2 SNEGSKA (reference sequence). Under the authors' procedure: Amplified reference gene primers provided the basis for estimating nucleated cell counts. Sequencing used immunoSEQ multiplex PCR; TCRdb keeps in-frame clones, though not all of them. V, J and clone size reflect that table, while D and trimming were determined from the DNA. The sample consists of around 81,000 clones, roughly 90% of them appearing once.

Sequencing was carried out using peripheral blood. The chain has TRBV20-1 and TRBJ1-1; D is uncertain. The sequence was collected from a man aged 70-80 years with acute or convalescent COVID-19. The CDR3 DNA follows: TGCAGTGCTTTAGATCGTACTGAAGCTTTCTTT. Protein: CSALDRTEAFF.